These T cell receptor beta chains were read from a single sample in a study of blood T cell repertoires in COVID-19. Measured with immunoSEQ multiplex PCR; TCRdb has only the in-frame clones, and not every one. The top ten hold about 5% of the sample, which has about 200,000 clones, more than 75% seen once. Sample: peripheral blood. The receptors originated from a woman older than 75 with acute or convalescent COVID-19. CDR3s include the opening cysteine and the closing phenylalanine or tryptophan. A D gene is named only where the DNA matches it firmly. Size tells how often a clone was seen (once, few, many) or the class of an expanded clone, and some rows leave it out.

j_gene: TRBJ1-1
d_gene: NA
v_gene: TRBV5-4
abundance: NA
CDR3nt: TGTGCCAGCAGCTTGGATACGGGATTAGGCCAAGCTTTCTTT
CDR3aa: CASSLDTGLGQAFF

j_gene: TRBJ1-4
d_gene: TRBD1
v_gene: TRBV28
abundance: NA
CDR3nt: TGTGCCAGCAGTTTAGGTACCTCTACAGGGGGGAAAAAACTGTTTTTT
CDR3aa: CASSLGTSTGGKKLFF

j_gene: TRBJ2-7
d_gene: TRBD2
v_gene: TRBV5-4
abundance: few
CDR3nt: TGTGCCAGCAGCCCACCCGGGGGACTAGCGGCTTACGAGCAGTACTTC
CDR3aa: CASSPPGGLAAYEQYF

j_gene: TRBJ1-1
d_gene: TRBD1
v_gene: TRBV23-1
abundance: once
CDR3nt: TGCGCCAGCAGTCAAAAATTTGGTCAGGGGGCTCCCACTGAAGCTTTCTTT
CDR3aa: CASSQKFGQGAPTEAFF

j_gene: TRBJ1-2
d_gene: NA
v_gene: TRBV19
abundance: NA
CDR3nt: TGTGCCAGTAGTATAGGAGGGCCTGTGGGCTACACCTTC
CDR3aa: CASSIGGPVGYTF

j_gene: TRBJ1-1
d_gene: NA
v_gene: TRBV19
abundance: NA
CDR3nt: TGTGCCAGTAGTATGAGGCAGTCCAACACTGAAGCTTTCTTT
CDR3aa: CASSMRQSNTEAFF

j_gene: TRBJ2-3
d_gene: TRBD2
v_gene: TRBV30
abundance: few
CDR3nt: TGTGCCTGGAGTTCGTACGCTAGCGGGAGGGCCAATCGGAGAGATACGCAGTATTTT
CDR3aa: CAWSSYASGRANRRDTQYF

j_gene: TRBJ2-1
d_gene: TRBD2
v_gene: TRBV28
abundance: NA
CDR3nt: TGTGCCAGCAGTTTCCTTAGCGGGGTCAACAATGAGCAGTTCTTC
CDR3aa: CASSFLSGVNNEQFF

j_gene: TRBJ2-2
d_gene: NA
v_gene: TRBV24-1
abundance: few
CDR3nt: TGTGCCACCAGTGATTTAGGCGGGGTCACCGGGGAGCTGTTTTTT
CDR3aa: CATSDLGGVTGELFF

j_gene: TRBJ2-5
d_gene: TRBD2
v_gene: TRBV4-3
abundance: NA
CDR3nt: TGCGCCAGCAGCCAAGGGGCTAGCGGGAGTCAAGAGACCCAGTACTTC
CDR3aa: CASSQGASGSQETQYF

j_gene: TRBJ1-4
d_gene: NA
v_gene: TRBV7-9
abundance: few
CDR3nt: TGTGCCAGCCAGTTCTGGGGGGTGGATGAAAAACTGTTTTTT
CDR3aa: CASQFWGVDEKLFF

j_gene: TRBJ2-1
d_gene: TRBD2
v_gene: TRBV11-3
abundance: NA
CDR3nt: TGTGCCAGCAGCTTAGAGCCCGGGACTAGCGGGAAGCAGTTCTTC
CDR3aa: CASSLEPGTSGKQFF

j_gene: TRBJ2-6
d_gene: NA
v_gene: TRBV19
abundance: NA
CDR3nt: TGTGCCAGTAGATCGTCTGGGGCCAACGTCCTGACTTTC
CDR3aa: CASRSSGANVLTF

j_gene: TRBJ2-5
d_gene: TRBD1
v_gene: TRBV7-2
abundance: NA
CDR3nt: TGTGCCAGCAGCAGGACAGGGCAAGAGACCCAGTACTTC
CDR3aa: CASSRTGQETQYF

j_gene: TRBJ2-2
d_gene: TRBD2
v_gene: TRBV7-2
abundance: NA
CDR3nt: TGTGCCAGCAGCTTTACTAGCGGGAGGACAGCCGGGGAGCTGTTTTTT
CDR3aa: CASSFTSGRTAGELFF

j_gene: TRBJ1-1
d_gene: TRBD1
v_gene: TRBV6-2/TRBV6-3
abundance: NA
CDR3nt: TGTGCCAGCAGCTATTGGACAGGCCGTATGAACACTGAAGCTTTCTTT
CDR3aa: CASSYWTGRMNTEAFF

j_gene: TRBJ2-2
d_gene: NA
v_gene: TRBV24-1
abundance: NA
CDR3nt: TGTGCCACCAGTGATTTGGGCCAGGGGCGAAGGAAAAACACCGGGGAGCTGTTTTTT
CDR3aa: CATSDLGQGRRKNTGELFF

j_gene: TRBJ2-5
d_gene: TRBD1
v_gene: TRBV5-1
abundance: NA
CDR3nt: TGCGCCAGCAGCAGGACAGGGCCCGAGACCCAGTACTTC
CDR3aa: CASSRTGPETQYF

j_gene: TRBJ2-3
d_gene: NA
v_gene: TRBV25-1
abundance: NA
CDR3nt: TGTGCCAGCAGTCAGGGTCAGCTTAACACAGATACGCAGTATTTT
CDR3aa: CASSQGQLNTDTQYF

j_gene: TRBJ1-5
d_gene: NA
v_gene: TRBV7-2
abundance: few
CDR3nt: TGTGCCAGCAGCTTAGGGGCAGGGTTGGATCAGCCCCAGCATTTT
CDR3aa: CASSLGAGLDQPQHF

j_gene: TRBJ2-7
d_gene: TRBD2
v_gene: TRBV30
abundance: once
CDR3nt: TGTGCCTGGAGAGGAGCGGGGGCGGGGTACGAGCAGTACTTC
CDR3aa: CAWRGAGAGYEQYF

j_gene: TRBJ2-7
d_gene: TRBD2
v_gene: TRBV3-1/TRBV3-2
abundance: NA
CDR3nt: TGTGCCAGCAGCCAAGGAGGCGGGAGGGCCTCGGGCGAGCAGTACTTC
CDR3aa: CASSQGGGRASGEQYF

j_gene: TRBJ2-5
d_gene: TRBD1
v_gene: TRBV4-3
abundance: NA
CDR3nt: TGCGCCAGCAGCCTAACGACAGGGGGCGCGGAGACCCAGTACTTC
CDR3aa: CASSLTTGGAETQYF

j_gene: TRBJ2-7
d_gene: NA
v_gene: TRBV27
abundance: NA
CDR3nt: TGTGCCAGCAGTTTACGGTTCTCAGGGGAGTACGAGCAGTACTTC
CDR3aa: CASSLRFSGEYEQYF

j_gene: TRBJ1-1
d_gene: NA
v_gene: TRBV18
abundance: NA
CDR3nt: TGTGCCAGCTCACCCGGGGAGGACACTGAAGCTTTCTTT
CDR3aa: CASSPGEDTEAFF

j_gene: TRBJ1-2
d_gene: NA
v_gene: TRBV7-9
abundance: NA
CDR3nt: TGTGCCAGCACTTTTAGCGGGGATAACTATGGCTACACCTTC
CDR3aa: CASTFSGDNYGYTF

j_gene: TRBJ2-7
d_gene: TRBD2
v_gene: TRBV2
abundance: NA
CDR3nt: TGTGCCAGCAACCAGGGGGGAGCTAGCGGGATTTACGAGCAGTACTTC
CDR3aa: CASNQGGASGIYEQYF

j_gene: TRBJ2-1
d_gene: NA
v_gene: TRBV2
abundance: NA
CDR3nt: TGTGCCAGCAGAGGACAGACCAATGAGCAGTTCTTC
CDR3aa: CASRGQTNEQFF

j_gene: TRBJ1-1
d_gene: NA
v_gene: TRBV6-5
abundance: NA
CDR3nt: TGTGCCAGCAGACTCGGCCGGGGAGCTTTCTTT
CDR3aa: CASRLGRGAFF

j_gene: TRBJ2-5
d_gene: NA
v_gene: TRBV7-2
abundance: NA
CDR3nt: TGTGCCAGCAGCGAGGGGGTTTGGGTGCGCCAAGAGACCCAGTACTTC
CDR3aa: CASSEGVWVRQETQYF

j_gene: TRBJ1-2
d_gene: NA
v_gene: TRBV19
abundance: once
CDR3nt: TGTGCCACCCGGCGGCCCCAAGCTAACTATGGCTACACCTTC
CDR3aa: CATRRPQANYGYTF

j_gene: TRBJ2-7
d_gene: TRBD2
v_gene: TRBV18
abundance: NA
CDR3nt: TGTGCCAGCTCAAGTAGTCCGGGAGGGCCTTACGAGCAGTACTTC
CDR3aa: CASSSSPGGPYEQYF

j_gene: TRBJ2-3
d_gene: TRBD2
v_gene: TRBV27
abundance: NA
CDR3nt: TGTGCCAGCAGTCGGACTAGCGGGGTAGATACGCAGTATTTT
CDR3aa: CASSRTSGVDTQYF

j_gene: TRBJ2-5
d_gene: NA
v_gene: TRBV3-1/TRBV3-2
abundance: NA
CDR3nt: TGTGCCAGCAGCCAGCTCACTATCGCCGAGACCCAGTACTTC
CDR3aa: CASSQLTIAETQYF

j_gene: TRBJ1-1
d_gene: NA
v_gene: TRBV7-9
abundance: once
CDR3nt: TGTGCCAGCAGCCGCCAATGGAGTGAAGCTTTCTTT
CDR3aa: CASSRQWSEAFF

j_gene: TRBJ2-7
d_gene: TRBD1
v_gene: TRBV6-6
abundance: many
CDR3nt: TGTGCCAGCAGTTACGGGACAGATGAGCAGTACTTC
CDR3aa: CASSYGTDEQYF

j_gene: TRBJ2-1
d_gene: NA
v_gene: TRBV11-2
abundance: once
CDR3nt: TGTGCCAGCAGCTTCGGCGGGGCATCCTACAATGAGCAGTTCTTC
CDR3aa: CASSFGGASYNEQFF

j_gene: TRBJ1-2
d_gene: TRBD1
v_gene: TRBV5-1
abundance: NA
CDR3nt: TGCGCCAGCAGTTCGACAGGGTCAATTTATGGCTACACCTTC
CDR3aa: CASSSTGSIYGYTF

j_gene: TRBJ2-3
d_gene: NA
v_gene: TRBV5-1
abundance: NA
CDR3nt: TGCGCCAGCAGCTCCTTCCAGGTGAGCGGAGCTTCGACAGATACGCAGTATTTT
CDR3aa: CASSSFQVSGASTDTQYF

j_gene: TRBJ2-6
d_gene: NA
v_gene: TRBV27
abundance: once
CDR3nt: TGTGCCAGCAGTTCCCGGGAATCTGGGGCCAACGTCCTGACTTTC
CDR3aa: CASSSRESGANVLTF

j_gene: TRBJ1-2
d_gene: TRBD1
v_gene: TRBV7-8
abundance: NA
CDR3nt: TGTGCCAGCAGCTTAGGACAGGGAGGCTATGGCTACACCTTC
CDR3aa: CASSLGQGGYGYTF

j_gene: TRBJ2-5
d_gene: TRBD2
v_gene: TRBV27
abundance: NA
CDR3nt: TGTGCCAGCAGTTCCTCATGGACTAGTTGGTCCCAGTACTTC
CDR3aa: CASSSSWTSWSQYF

j_gene: TRBJ2-6
d_gene: NA
v_gene: TRBV3-1/TRBV3-2
abundance: NA
CDR3nt: TGTGCCAGCAGCCGCCTCACAGGTGGGGCCAACGTCCTGACTTTC
CDR3aa: CASSRLTGGANVLTF

j_gene: TRBJ1-4
d_gene: NA
v_gene: TRBV30
abundance: NA
CDR3nt: TGTGCCTGGAGTGTACGGGGATTTAATGAAAAACTGTTTTTT
CDR3aa: CAWSVRGFNEKLFF

j_gene: TRBJ2-1
d_gene: TRBD1
v_gene: TRBV5-1
abundance: NA
CDR3nt: TGCGCCAGCAGCCGCACCGGGACAGACTCCTACAATGAGCAGTTCTTC
CDR3aa: CASSRTGTDSYNEQFF

j_gene: TRBJ2-7
d_gene: NA
v_gene: TRBV5-5
abundance: NA
CDR3nt: TGTGCCAGCAGCTTGCAGGGGCCCTACTACGAGCAGTACTTC
CDR3aa: CASSLQGPYYEQYF

j_gene: TRBJ1-2
d_gene: NA
v_gene: TRBV5-1
abundance: NA
CDR3nt: TGCGCCAGCAGCTTGACCGGGGGTGGCTATGGCTACACCTTC
CDR3aa: CASSLTGGGYGYTF

j_gene: TRBJ2-3
d_gene: TRBD2
v_gene: TRBV18
abundance: NA
CDR3nt: TGTGCCAGCTCGCTTACTAGCGGGAGCGGAGATACGCAGTATTTT
CDR3aa: CASSLTSGSGDTQYF

j_gene: TRBJ2-7
d_gene: NA
v_gene: TRBV5-1
abundance: NA
CDR3nt: TGCGCCAGCAGCTCAAGCGAAGTCAGCGAGCAGTACTTC
CDR3aa: CASSSSEVSEQYF

j_gene: TRBJ2-1
d_gene: TRBD2
v_gene: TRBV5-1
abundance: NA
CDR3nt: TGCGCCAGCAGCTTGGCTCTAGCGGGAGCCAATGAGCAGTTCTTC
CDR3aa: CASSLALAGANEQFF